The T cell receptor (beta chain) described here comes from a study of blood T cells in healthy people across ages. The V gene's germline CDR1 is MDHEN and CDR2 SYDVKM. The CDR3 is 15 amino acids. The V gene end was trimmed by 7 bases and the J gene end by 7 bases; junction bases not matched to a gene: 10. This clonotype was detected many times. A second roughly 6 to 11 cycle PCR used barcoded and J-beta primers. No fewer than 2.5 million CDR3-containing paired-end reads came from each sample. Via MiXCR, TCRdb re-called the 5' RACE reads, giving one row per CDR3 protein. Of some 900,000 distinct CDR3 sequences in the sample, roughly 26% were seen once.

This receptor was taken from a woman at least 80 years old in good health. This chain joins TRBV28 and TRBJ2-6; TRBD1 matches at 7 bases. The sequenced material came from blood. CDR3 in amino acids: CASTFRGLLANVLTF. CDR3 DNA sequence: TGTGCCAGCACATTTAGGGGGCTCCTCGCCAACGTCCTGACTTTC.